Listed here are 28 T cell receptor beta chains from one sample, sequenced in a study of regulatory T cells in long-lasting Graves disease. The time point here: persistent/refractory GD, antithyroid drugs over 5 years with positive TRAb. Scientists built the TCR library using RNA that was extracted from PBMCs. Investigators prepared the TCR beta libraries by applying iRepertoire HTBI primers and Arm-PCR of CDR3 regions. TCRdb reprocessed the multiplex PCR reads with MiXCR, giving one entry per CDR3 protein. The sample shows about 460,000 distinct CDR3 sequences, around a fifth of them seen only once. The sample here was peripheral blood mononuclear cells (PBMCs), taken when the disease was refractory, from a patient treated with antithyroid drugs. The receptors were gathered from a female donor with Graves disease.

In its sample, this clonotype was seen many times. The chain joins TRBV7-8 to TRBJ2-5, with D possibly being TRBD2 (5 bases). The CDR3 sequence is 11 residues long. V lost 1 base to trimming and J lost 10 bases, with 7 bases between them. Germline V gene lookup returns CDR1 SGHVS and CDR2 FQNEAQ. The CDR3 loop is CASSLGGVQYF. In DNA form, the CDR3 reads TGTGCCAGCAGCTTAGGGGGAGTCCAGTACTTC. Looking up the rest from reference TRBV7-8 and TRBJ2-5 gives the full variable domain: GAGVSQSPRYKVAKRGQDVALRCDPISGHVSLFWYQQALGQGPEFLTYFQNEAQLDKSGLPSDRFFAERPEGSVSTLKIQRTQQEDSAVYLCASSLGGVQYFGPGTRLLVL.

This clonotype has only a few counts. The rearrangement joins TRBV20-1 to TRBJ1-6, with D perhaps TRBD1 (5 bases). Trimming pared 6 bases from V and 7 bases from J, leaving 10 bases between. CDR3 length equals 12 residues. The germline gives CDR1 DFQATT, CDR2 SNEGSKA (reference sequence). As DNA, the CDR3 is TGCAGTGCCCACGACAGAAATTCACCCCTCCACTTT. It translates to CSAHDRNSPLHF.

This clonotype was counted many times. The chain has TRBV7-9 and TRBJ1-5, with no clear D. This CDR3 spans 12 amino acids. The germline V and J ends were trimmed by 6 bases and 3 bases, with 6 bases remaining between them. Germline assignment: CDR1 SEHNR and CDR2 FQNEAQ (reference sequence). CDR3 coding DNA: TGTGCCAGCAGTTCCCCCAATCAGCCCCAGCATTTT. It is translated as CASSSPNQPQHF. Full variable domain (outside the CDR3, taken from reference TRBV7-9 and TRBJ1-5): DTGVSQNPRHKITKRGQNVTFRCDPISEHNRLYWYRQTLGQGPEFLTYFQNEAQLEKSRLLSDRFSAERPKGSFSTLEIQRTEQGDSAMYLCASSSPNQPQHFGDGTRLSIL.

This chain links TRBV5-1 with TRBJ1-5, with TRBD1 matching over 11 bases. Germline CDR1 is SGHRS and CDR2 is YFSETQ. The CDR3 has 15 amino acids. V trimming: 4 bases; J trimming: 5 bases; junction bases outside the gene matches: 5. The CDR3 protein is CASSRDRGLYQPQHF. CDR3 nucleotide sequence: TGCGCCAGCAGCCGGGACAGGGGGTTGTATCAGCCCCAGCATTTT.

As for this clonotype: A much larger clone differs by one base, so this may be a read error. The chain combines TRBV20-1 with TRBJ2-7; 12 bases map to TRBD2. This CDR3 spans 15 amino acids. Germline V gene data show CDR1 as DFQATT and CDR2 as SNEGSKA (reference sequence). Trimming took 3 bases from V and 4 from J; bases not matched to a gene: 7. CDR3 amino acids: CSARTSGGQGYEQYF. The CDR3 DNA reads TGCAGTGCTAGGACTAGCGGGGGACAAGGGTACGAGCAGTACTTC.

This clonotype was seen many times. J is TRBJ1-1 and V is TRBV28; TRBD1 matches at 11 bases. The germline gives CDR1 MDHEN, CDR2 SYDVKM. The CDR3 consists of 17 residues. The J segment lost 1 base and the V segment lost 4 bases, leaving 8 bases of the junction unmatched. Here the CDR3 reads CASSSTGTGGSNTEAFF. CDR3 nucleotide sequence: TGTGCCAGCAGTTCTACCGGGACAGGGGGATCGAACACTGAAGCTTTCTTT.

This clonotype was detected a few times. This chain links TRBV7-9 with TRBJ2-1; D gene uncertain. This CDR3 region has 9 residues. CDR1 and CDR2 from the germline V gene are SEHNR and FQNEAQ (reference sequence). Trimming cost V 8 bases and J 6 bases, with 2 bases left between them. CDR3 nucleotides: TGTGCCAGCCCCAATGAGCAGTTCTTC. Amino acids: CASPNEQFF. Using reference TRBV7-9 and TRBJ2-1 for the parts outside the CDR3, the full variable domain is DTGVSQNPRHKITKRGQNVTFRCDPISEHNRLYWYRQTLGQGPEFLTYFQNEAQLEKSRLLSDRFSAERPKGSFSTLEIQRTEQGDSAMYLCASPNEQFFGPGTRLTVL.

The table lists this clonotype with a few counts. The chain couples TRBV7-2 to TRBJ1-2; tentatively, D is TRBD1 (5 bases). Trimming removed 1 base at V and 3 bases at J, with 12 bases between. From germline, CDR1 is SGHTA and CDR2 FQGNSA. This CDR3 has 15 residues. Written as DNA, the CDR3 is TGTGCCAGCAGCTTAGGGGTGGGGGGAGACTATGGCTACACCTTC. Translated, it gives CASSLGVGGDYGYTF.

At least ten counts were recorded for this clonotype. The chain has TRBV27 and TRBJ2-7, with D perhaps matching TRBD1 (6 bases). V was clipped by 0 bases and J by 5 bases, with 11 bases between them. Germline V gene sequence: CDR1 MNHEY, CDR2 SMNVEV (reference sequence). CDR3 size: 14 residues. CDR3 amino acids: CASSLSMGAHEQYF. The CDR3 coding sequence is TGTGCCAGCAGTTTATCGATGGGGGCACACGAGCAGTACTTC.

This rearrangement joins TRBV13 to TRBJ2-7, with D perhaps TRBD1 or TRBD2 (5 bases each). Germline V CDR1 and CDR2: PRHDT, FYEKMQ (reference sequence). V shed 5 bases and J shed 5 bases, with 16 bases lying between them. This CDR3 is 14 amino acids long. The CDR3 sequence is CASSRGRPGDEQYF. CDR3 bases: TGTGCCAGCAGCCGGGGACGGCCCGGGGACGAGCAGTACTTC.

This clonotype showed up many times. The V call is TRBV27, the J call TRBJ2-5; weak D call: TRBD1 (5 bases). CDR3 size: 15 residues. The V gene's germline CDR1 is MNHEY and CDR2 SMNVEV (reference sequence). The V gene lost 7 bases and the J gene lost 4 bases, with 19 bases spanning the gap. CDR3 nucleotide sequence: TGTGCCAGCACCAGAAAACCAGGGCTCCCAGAGACCCAGTACTTC. This translates into CASTRKPGLPETQYF.

This clonotype has at least ten counts. V is TRBV20-1 and J is TRBJ1-2, with D uncertain. The CDR3 sequence is 15 residues long. V lost 4 bases to trimming and J lost 3 bases, with 18 bases between them. Germline V CDR1 and CDR2: DFQATT, SNEGSKA (reference sequence). The CDR3 protein is CSAKSVRDWDYGYTF. CDR3 nucleotides: TGCAGTGCTAAGTCGGTGCGGGATTGGGACTATGGCTACACCTTC.

A note on this clonotype: This may come from a read error, since a much larger clone is one base off. V usage is TRBV28 and J usage is TRBJ2-7; no firm D call. The CDR3 is 12 residues long. Looked up from germline, CDR1 is MDHEN and CDR2 is SYDVKM. V lost 8 bases and J lost 3, with 11 bases in between. The CDR3 nucleotides are TGTGCCAGCGGCCGGTCTGTCTACGAGCAGTACTTC. Its protein is CASGRSVYEQYF.

The chain employs TRBV6-2 or TRBV6-3 and TRBJ2-5; D uncertain. V lost 5 bases to trimming and J lost 1 base, with 11 bases between them. CDR1 and CDR2 from the germline V gene are MNHEY and SVGEGT. The CDR3 runs 14 residues. The CDR3 region is CASSEGAPQETQYF. The CDR3 DNA reads TGTGCCAGCAGTGAAGGAGCACCCCAAGAGACCCAGTACTTC.

This chain joins TRBV20-1 and TRBJ1-1; D is unresolved. CDR1 is DFQATT, CDR2 SNEGSKA, per germline (reference sequence). The CDR3 is 15 residues long. Deletions cut 5 bases from V and 0 bases from J, with 16 bases between. CDR3 residues: CSALPQVYLNTEAFF. The CDR3, as DNA: TGCAGTGCTCTACCTCAGGTTTACCTGAACACTGAAGCTTTCTTT.

This chain connects TRBV6-5 to TRBJ2-7; no clear D gene. Trimming cost V 2 bases and J 1 base, with 15 bases left between them. This CDR3 comprises 16 residues. The germline V gene has CDR1 MNHEY and CDR2 SVGAGI. The CDR3, as DNA: TGTGCCAGCAGTTACATAACGGACCCGGTTTCCTACGAGCAGTACTTC. This translates into CASSYITDPVSYEQYF.

In this sample, this clonotype turned up many times. The rearrangement joins TRBV28 to TRBJ1-2; 7 positions match TRBD1. CDR1 MDHEN and CDR2 SYDVKM come from the germline V gene. J lost 5 bases, V lost 6 bases, and 12 bases had no gene match. CDR3 length: 15 amino acids. Here the CDR3 reads CASSPPEGAKYGYTF. The CDR3 DNA sequence: TGTGCCAGCAGCCCGCCCGAGGGGGCGAAATATGGCTACACCTTC.

This clonotype has more than one count but fewer than ten. The chain joins TRBV20-1 to TRBJ1-5, with D maybe TRBD1 (6 bases). Germline assignment: CDR1 DFQATT and CDR2 SNEGSKA (reference sequence). The length of the CDR3 is 14 residues. The germline V and J ends were trimmed by 5 bases and 1 base, with 12 bases remaining between them. The CDR3 DNA sequence: TGCAGTGCTGGCAAGGGGGGGAGCAATCAGCCCCAGCATTTT. Its translation: CSAGKGGSNQPQHF.

There are a few counts of this clonotype. V gene TRBV6-2 or TRBV6-3 combines with J gene TRBJ2-6; 11 bases are a match to TRBD2. CDR3 length: 18 amino acids. CDR1 is MNHEY, CDR2 SVGEGT, per germline. Unmatched junction bases numbered 8, after V lost 6 bases and J lost 1 base. CDR3 nucleotides: TGTGCCAGCAGCGTTAAACTAGCGGGAGAATCTGGGGCCAACGTCCTGACTTTC. Its translation: CASSVKLAGESGANVLTF.

This clonotype was detected many times. The chain is built from TRBV11-1 and TRBJ1-2; the match to TRBD1 covers 7 bases. This CDR3 contains 15 residues. Germline V gene sequence: CDR1 SGHAT, CDR2 FQDESV (reference sequence). V dropped 4 bases and J dropped 4; count of bases not matched to a gene: 9. For the CDR3, the DNA is TGTGCCAGCAGCTACGACAGGGAGTCCGGCTATGGCTACACCTTC. Translated: CASSYDRESGYGYTF.

This clonotype has ten or more counts. The chain carries TRBV28 and TRBJ1-6, with 8 bases lining up with TRBD1. Per the germline V gene, CDR1 is MDHEN and CDR2 is SYDVKM. CDR3 length: 15 residues. J was trimmed by 7 bases and V by 6 bases; bases with no gene match: 8. The CDR3 region is CASRDRERGNSPLHF. CDR3 nucleotides: TGTGCCAGCAGGGACAGGGAAAGGGGAAATTCACCCCTCCACTTT.

Notes on this clonotype: Because the CDR3 is missing its conserved closing phenylalanine or tryptophan, this is likely a read error. The CDR3 here is CASSPDLFGYTS. CDR3 sequence (DNA): TGTGCCAGCAGTCCCGACTTGTTCGGCTACACCTCC. The chain recombines TRBV28 with TRBJ1-2; D unresolved. This CDR3 is built from 12 residues. The V gene's germline CDR1 is MDHEN and CDR2 SYDVKM. The ends were cut back, 5 bases at V and 8 bases at J, with 12 bases in the middle.

This clonotype was observed a few times. The chain recombines TRBV30 with TRBJ2-7; 8 bases align to TRBD2. V lost 0 bases and J lost 0; bases outside the gene matches: 7. Germline V lookup: CDR1 GTSNPN, CDR2 SVGIG (reference sequence). This CDR3 spans 16 amino acids. The CDR3 protein is CAWSVDGGGLSYEQYF. In DNA form, the CDR3 reads TGTGCCTGGAGTGTAGACGGGGGGGGCCTCTCCTACGAGCAGTACTTC.

This clonotype was counted many times. The genes are TRBV6-1 and TRBJ1-6, with D possibly being TRBD1 (6 bases). The CDR3 extends over 14 amino acids. Looked up from germline, CDR1 is MNHNS and CDR2 is SASEGT. Trimming shortened V by 6 bases and J by 8 bases, and 14 bases separated the two germline ends. For the CDR3, the DNA is TGTGCCAGCAGCCCCGGACAGTACGATTCACCCCTCCACTTT. As protein: CASSPGQYDSPLHF.

This clonotype was detected many times. This chain connects TRBV28 to TRBJ1-1; 10 bases match TRBD1. From germline, CDR1 is MDHEN and CDR2 SYDVKM. The CDR3 length is 17 residues. The V and J ends lost 3 bases and 2 bases, in that order; junction bases with no gene match: 9. CDR3 protein: CASSFSRQGAENTEAFF. CDR3 sequence (DNA): TGTGCCAGCAGTTTTTCGCGACAGGGGGCTGAAAACACTGAAGCTTTCTTT. Based on the CDR3 plus reference TRBV28 and TRBJ1-1, the full variable domain is DVKVTQSSRYLVKRTGEKVFLECVQDMDHENMFWYRQDPGLGLRLIYFSYDVKMKEKGDIPEGYSVSREKKERFSLILESASTNQTSMYLCASSFSRQGAENTEAFFGQGTRLTVV.

The chain couples TRBV7-6 to TRBJ2-5; D tentatively reads TRBD1 or TRBD2 (5 bases each). The CDR3 sequence is 15 residues long. The germline CDR1 and CDR2 sequences are SGHVS and FNYEAQ. V lost 3 bases and J lost 5, with 16 bases in between. CDR3 in DNA: TGTGCCAGCAGCTTGTCCTTCAGGGAGAGGGAGACCCAGTACTTC. Its protein product is CASSLSFRERETQYF.

This clonotype was observed a handful of times. The chain carries TRBV5-1 and TRBJ1-5; no reliable D call. V lost 0 bases and J 2 bases, leaving 12 bases between the germline ends. CDR1 SGHRS and CDR2 YFSETQ come from the germline V gene. The CDR3 spans 16 residues. The CDR3 is CASSLGPGGGNQPQHF. The DNA for the CDR3 is TGCGCCAGCAGCTTGGGGCCGGGTGGCGGCAATCAGCCCCAGCATTTT.

CDR3 region: CASNTGSGELFF. CDR3 bases: TGTGCCAGCAACACAGGGTCCGGGGAGCTGTTTTTT. The V call is TRBV6-1, the J call TRBJ2-2, with D possibly being TRBD1 (6 bases). The CDR3 spans 12 residues. V shed 7 bases and J shed 6 bases, with 9 bases lying between them. Looked up from germline, CDR1 is MNHNS and CDR2 is SASEGT.